The 22 T cell receptor beta chains below all came from one sample that was sequenced in a study of blood T cell repertoires in COVID-19 (dated by TCRdb to the early 2020s). Library creation used the immunoSEQ multiplex PCR assay. In its TCRdb copy, this immuneACCESS table keeps in-frame sequences only and misses some clones. Where compared with another copy, unresolved V genes explain less than half of these, and the others have no known cause. The sample includes 120,000 to 150,000 clones, with 70% to 90% observed a single time. Jointly, the top ten make up 8.2% of the sample. The sample taken for sequencing was peripheral blood. These receptors were collected from a woman between 55 and 75 years old with acute or convalescent COVID-19.

With respect to this clone: A read error may be the cause here, since a much bigger clone is one base away. The rearrangement uses TRBV30 and TRBJ1-5; D might be TRBD1 (5 bases). Trimming shortened V by 1 base and J by 4 bases, and 8 bases separated the two germline ends. The germline V gene encodes CDR1 GTSNPN and CDR2 SVGIG (reference sequence). The CDR3 has 13 amino acids. CDR3 DNA: TGTGCCTGGAGTGGGAAGGGGAATCAGCCCCAGCATTTT. Residues: CAWSGKGNQPQHF.

The chain recombines TRBV12-5 with TRBJ2-7; D possibly corresponds to TRBD1 (7 bases). Trimming removed 7 bases at V and 4 bases at J, with 23 bases between. The CDR3 totals 16 residues. Germline lookup yields CDR1 LGHNT and CDR2 FRNRAP. For the CDR3, the DNA is TGTGCTAGTGTCTCGTATGGAGGGGGCAAATTGTACGAGCAGTACTTC. Translation gives CASVSYGGGKLYEQYF.

The chain joins TRBV11-2 to TRBJ2-4, with D maybe TRBD2 (6 bases). The CDR3 runs 15 residues. Trimming shortened V by 1 base and J by 2 bases, and 9 bases separated the two germline ends. Germline CDR1 reads SGHAT; CDR2 reads FQNNGV. CDR3 in DNA: TGTGCCAGCAGCTTAGTTGGGGGGACCAAAAACATTCAGTACTTC. Its protein product is CASSLVGGTKNIQYF. Full variable domain (rest looked up from reference TRBV11-2 and TRBJ2-4): EAGVAQSPRYKIIEKRQSVAFWCNPISGHATLYWYQQILGQGPKLLIQFQNNGVVDDSQLPKDRFSAERLKGVDSTLKIQPAKLEDSAVYLCASSLVGGTKNIQYFGAGTRLSVL.

This clone showed up just once. The rearrangement links TRBV5-1 to TRBJ2-1, with TRBD2 matching over 8 bases. V dropped 0 bases and J dropped 4; count of bases not matched to a gene: 3. The V gene's germline CDR1 is SGHRS and CDR2 YFSETQ. The CDR3 loop spans 15 amino acids. CDR3 nucleotides: TGCGCCAGCAGCTTGGGCTTAGCGGGGTACAATGAGCAGTTCTTC. Its translation: CASSLGLAGYNEQFF.

The chain joins TRBV5-1 to TRBJ1-1; D is perhaps TRBD1 (6 bases). Germline V lookup: CDR1 SGHRS, CDR2 YFSETQ. The CDR3 totals 15 residues. Trimming took off 0 bases at V and 0 bases at J, with 9 bases between the two ends. CDR3 bases: TGCGCCAGCAGCTTGGCCGGACAGATGAACACTGAAGCTTTCTTT. Translating it yields CASSLAGQMNTEAFF.

The chain carries TRBV6-5 and TRBJ1-2; 7 bases align to TRBD1. This CDR3 spans 15 amino acids. The germline V gene encodes CDR1 MNHEY and CDR2 SVGAGI. Trimming cost V 7 bases and J 0 bases; bases outside gene matches: 8. The CDR3 DNA is TGTGCCAGCAACCACAGGGGACCTTCTAACTATGGCTACACCTTC. Translated, it gives CASNHRGPSNYGYTF.

The sample holds one count of this clone. The genes are TRBV28 and TRBJ1-1; possibly TRBD1 for D (6 bases). The V end lost 6 bases, the J end lost 3 bases, and 14 bases lay between the germline ends. Germline V gene data show CDR1 as MDHEN and CDR2 as SYDVKM. This CDR3 region has 14 residues. The CDR3 protein is CASSGGGADTEAFF. In nucleotides, the CDR3 is TGTGCCAGCAGCGGAGGGGGGGCTGACACTGAAGCTTTCTTT.

The V call is TRBV7-8, the J call TRBJ2-1, with D perhaps matching TRBD1 (5 bases). Trimming stripped 1 base from V and 0 bases from J, with 7 bases between. The CDR3 runs 15 residues. CDR1 SGHVS and CDR2 FQNEAQ come from the germline V gene. CDR3 protein: CASSLVTGSYNEQFF. CDR3 DNA: TGTGCCAGCAGCTTAGTCACAGGCTCCTACAATGAGCAGTTCTTC.

V gene TRBV11-3 combines with J gene TRBJ2-7; 10 positions agree with TRBD1. V was pared by 5 bases and J by 2 bases, with 6 bases of the junction left unmatched. CDR3 length: 15 residues. The germline V gene has CDR1 SGHNT and CDR2 YENEEA. CDR3 sequence reads: CASSPGTGVPYEQYF. Written as DNA, the CDR3 is TGTGCCAGCAGCCCCGGGACAGGGGTGCCCTACGAGCAGTACTTC.

The rearrangement links TRBV19 to TRBJ2-5; D gene unclear. The V end lost 5 bases, the J end lost 4 bases, and 17 bases lay between the germline ends. This CDR3 spans 15 amino acids. Germline CDR1 reads LNHDA; CDR2 reads SQIVND (reference sequence). The CDR3 sequence: CASSQTRERGETQYF. In nucleotides, the CDR3 is TGTGCCAGTAGTCAGACCCGCGAGAGAGGAGAGACCCAGTACTTC.

The CDR3 sequence is CASSPRTGVYEQYF. In DNA, the CDR3 is TGTGCCAGCTCCCCCAGAACAGGGGTTTACGAGCAGTACTTC. The rearrangement uses TRBV18 and TRBJ2-7; 7 bases are a match to TRBD1. With 6 bases clipped from V and 4 bases from J, the junction kept 9 bases outside the gene matches. CDR1 and CDR2 from the germline V gene are KGHSH and LQKENI. CDR3 length: 14 residues.

The J gene is TRBJ2-2, the V gene TRBV10-1, with 9 bases matching TRBD1. This CDR3 contains 15 residues. The germline V gene encodes CDR1 WNHNN and CDR2 SYGVQD (reference sequence). The V segment lost 6 bases and the J segment 7 bases; nucleotides outside the gene matches: 9. CDR3 region: CASSGPGQGIGELFF. The DNA of the CDR3 is TGCGCCAGCAGCGGACCGGGACAGGGTATCGGGGAGCTGTTTTTT.

The gene calls are TRBV7-2 and TRBJ2-7, with 9 bases matching TRBD1. The CDR3 has 16 amino acids. The V gene end was trimmed by 5 bases and the J gene end by 4 bases; junction bases not matched to a gene: 12. CDR1 is SGHTA, CDR2 FQGNSA, per germline. CDR3 nucleotide sequence: TGTGCCAGCAGCAACAACAGGGGGCGCTTGAGGTACGAGCAGTACTTC. Amino acid sequence: CASSNNRGRLRYEQYF.

The rearrangement links TRBV12-5 to TRBJ2-5, with D possibly being TRBD1 (6 bases). This CDR3 spans 17 amino acids. Looked up from germline, CDR1 is LGHNT and CDR2 is FRNRAP. The V end lost 0 bases, the J end lost 5 bases, and 19 bases lay between the germline ends. Written as DNA, the CDR3 is TGTGCTAGTGGTTTGGTACGATTTGCGGAGAGGGGGGAGACCCAGTACTTC. Amino acids: CASGLVRFAERGETQYF. The variable domain in full, completed from reference TRBV12-5 and TRBJ2-5, reads DARVTQTPRHKVTEMGQEVTMRCQPILGHNTVFWYRQTMMQGLELLAYFRNRAPLDDSGMPKDRFSAEMPDATLATLKIQPSEPRDSAVYFCASGLVRFAERGETQYFGPGTRLLVL.

The CDR3 protein is CATSQAKFYGYTF. The CDR3 DNA reads as TGTGCCACCTCACAGGCAAAATTCTATGGCTACACCTTC. V and J are TRBV24-1 and TRBJ1-2; TRBD1 might be the D (5 bases). The CDR3 loop spans 13 amino acids. Trimming cost V 9 bases and J 4 bases, with 14 bases left between them. Germline V gene sequence: CDR1 KGHDR, CDR2 SFDVKD.

This clone has more than one count but fewer than ten. The rearrangement joins TRBV5-1 to TRBJ2-2; D is possibly TRBD1 (6 bases). Trimming cost V 1 base and J 8 bases, with 12 bases left between them. CDR3 length: 14 amino acids. Germline V lookup: CDR1 SGHRS, CDR2 YFSETQ. The CDR3 spells CASSLQQGTGELFF. CDR3 bases: TGCGCCAGCAGCTTGCAGCAGGGGACAGGGGAGCTGTTTTTT.

V usage is TRBV28 and J usage is TRBJ2-3; 9 nucleotides agree with TRBD2. CDR1 and CDR2 (germline): MDHEN, SYDVKM. This CDR3 is 16 amino acids long. The ends lost 0 bases at V and 1 base at J; junction bases unmatched: 2. The CDR3 DNA reads as TGTGCCAGCAGTTTATGGGCTAGCGGGGGCACAGATACGCAGTATTTT. It codes for CASSLWASGGTDTQYF.

This chain links TRBV4-1 with TRBJ2-1, with a tentative D call TRBD1 (6 bases). The CDR3 length is 15 residues. Trimming stripped 1 base from V and 4 bases from J, with 11 bases between. In germline, CDR1 is MGHRA, CDR2 YSYEKL. The DNA of the CDR3 is TGCGCCAGCAGCCAAGGTCCAACAGGGTACAATGAGCAGTTCTTC. This sequence encodes CASSQGPTGYNEQFF.

This chain connects TRBV5-1 to TRBJ2-5, with 9 bases fitting TRBD2. The CDR3 is 16 residues long. J lost 1 base, V lost 0 bases, and 4 bases had no gene match. CDR1 and CDR2 (germline): SGHRS, YFSETQ. This CDR3 is CASSLVPAGGQETQYF. The CDR3 nucleotides read TGCGCCAGCAGCTTGGTTCCAGCGGGGGGCCAAGAGACCCAGTACTTC. Using reference TRBV5-1 and TRBJ2-5 for the parts outside the CDR3, the full variable domain is KAGVTQTPRYLIKTRGQQVTLSCSPISGHRSVSWYQQTPGQGLQFLFEYFSETQRNKGNFPGRFSGRQFSNSRSEMNVSTLELGDSALYLCASSLVPAGGQETQYFGPGTRLLVL.

V and J are TRBV7-2 and TRBJ2-7, with 7 bases lining up with TRBD1. Trimming took 5 bases from V and 0 from J; bases not matched to a gene: 10. This CDR3 spans 16 amino acids. From germline, CDR1 is SGHTA and CDR2 FQGNSA. This CDR3 reads CASSPSGTASSYEQYF. Here the CDR3 DNA reads TGTGCCAGCAGCCCCTCCGGGACAGCGAGCTCCTACGAGCAGTACTTC.

The V call is TRBV24-1, the J call TRBJ1-1, with D possibly being TRBD1 (5 bases). This CDR3 comprises 12 residues. V was clipped by 4 bases and J by 7 bases, with 9 bases between them. Germline-derived CDR1 and CDR2 are KGHDR and SFDVKD. In DNA form, the CDR3 reads TGTGCCACCAGTGACTTCACAGGTGAAGCTTTCTTT. Translating it yields CATSDFTGEAFF.

J is TRBJ1-1 and V is TRBV27; D is ambiguous. This CDR3 comprises 14 residues. CDR1 is MNHEY and CDR2 is SMNVEV in the germline V gene (reference sequence). Between the trimmed V and J ends, which lost 3 bases and 4 bases, there was a span of 12 bases. The CDR3: CASSFTHRSTEAFF. CDR3 bases: TGTGCCAGCAGTTTTACTCACCGGTCCACTGAAGCTTTCTTT.